These 18 T cell receptor beta chains share one sample of origin, sequenced in a study of shared clonotypes between healthy human individuals. Only in-frame clones appear in the TCRdb table, and some are missing; sequencing was by immunoSEQ multiplex PCR. The sample yields roughly 2.5 million clones, just over 90% seen once. Sequenced input: naive CD4+ T cells sorted from blood. As for subset: CD45RA+ positively selected. The receptors come from a man aged 18 to 29 in good health.

This rearrangement joins TRBV2 to TRBJ2-7, with D uncertain. V lost 0 bases, J lost 3 bases, and 6 bases lay in between. Per germline, CDR1 SNHLY and CDR2 FYNNEI. This CDR3 comprises 13 residues. CDR3 in amino acids: CASSEAIGYEQYF. The CDR3 DNA reads as TGTGCCAGCAGTGAAGCAATAGGCTACGAGCAGTACTTC.

Concerning this clone itself: Different DNA sequences within this sample yield the same CDR3. The rearrangement links TRBV6-1 to TRBJ1-5; a possible D gene is TRBD1 (5 bases). V gave up 3 bases and J gave up 2 bases, with 8 bases separating them. Germline CDR1 and CDR2: MNHNS and SASEGT. The CDR3 has 14 amino acids. The CDR3 nucleotides read TGTGCCAGCAGTGAGGGGCCGGGCAATCAGCCCCAGCATTTT. This gives the protein CASSEGPGNQPQHF.

A word on this clone: The sample contains more than one DNA sequence encoding this CDR3. The chain employs TRBV9 and TRBJ2-7; 11 nucleotides line up with TRBD2. V shed 4 bases, J shed 4 bases, and the junction held 4 bases outside the gene matches. The CDR3 totals 14 residues. Germline CDR1 and CDR2: SGDLS and YYNGEE. The CDR3 DNA reads TGTGCCAGCAGCCCGGGACTAGCGGCTTACGAGCAGTACTTC. Its translation is CASSPGLAAYEQYF.

The rearrangement uses TRBV5-4 and TRBJ2-7; a weak D match, TRBD1 (5 bases). This CDR3 has 16 amino acids. Looked up from germline, CDR1 is SGHNT and CDR2 is YYREEE (reference sequence). The V gene lost 6 bases and the J gene lost 0 bases, with 19 bases spanning the gap. The CDR3 coding sequence is TGTGCCAGCATTAACTTATGGACATTAAGCTCCTACGAGCAGTACTTC. Encoded protein: CASINLWTLSSYEQYF.

CDR3: CATSGDTLKSTEAFF. CDR3 sequence (DNA): TGTGCCACCAGCGGCGACACCCTCAAGAGCACTGAAGCTTTCTTT. The V gene is TRBV15, the J gene TRBJ1-1; D not resolved. Germline values: CDR1 LNHNV, CDR2 YYDKDF (reference sequence). V was pared by 5 bases and J by 4 bases, with 17 bases between. The CDR3 has 15 residues.

This clone was seen a single time. The chain has TRBV2 and TRBJ2-2; D is perhaps TRBD1 or TRBD2 (5 bases each). Trimming pared 6 bases from V and 3 bases from J, leaving 14 bases between. This CDR3 spans 15 amino acids. Germline V lookup: CDR1 SNHLY, CDR2 FYNNEI. The CDR3 spells CASRGVGAYTGELFF. CDR3 sequence (DNA): TGTGCCAGCAGGGGGGTAGGAGCCTACACCGGGGAGCTGTTTTTT. The whole variable domain, filled in from reference TRBV2 and TRBJ2-2, reads EPEVTQTPSHQVTQMGQEVILRCVPISNHLYFYWYRQILGQKVEFLVSFYNNEISEKSEIFDDQFSVERPDGSNFTLKIRSTKLEDSAMYFCASRGVGAYTGELFFGEGSRLTVL.

The chain has TRBV27 and TRBJ2-7; D remains ambiguous. This CDR3 has 10 residues. Trimming stripped 7 bases from V and 7 bases from J, with 8 bases between. The germline V gene has CDR1 MNHEY and CDR2 SMNVEV (reference sequence). CDR3 nucleotides: TGTGCCAGCACCACCCGGGAGCAGTACTTC. This gives the protein CASTTREQYF.

This rearrangement joins TRBV7-2 to TRBJ2-7, with D possibly TRBD1 on 6 matching bases. Trimming cost V 4 bases and J 6 bases, with 10 bases left between them. This CDR3 contains 12 residues. The germline V gene has CDR1 SGHTA and CDR2 FQGNSA. The CDR3, as DNA: TGTGCCAGCAGCTCCCAGGGGTTCGAGCAGTACTTC. It translates to CASSSQGFEQYF.

The rearrangement links TRBV6-5 to TRBJ1-1, with no clear D. CDR3 length: 13 residues. Trimming stripped 5 bases from V and 11 bases from J, with 18 bases between. Germline CDR1 MNHEY, CDR2 SVGAGI. The CDR3 spells CASSTTRLVKAFF. In DNA, the CDR3 is TGTGCCAGCAGTACGACACGGCTTGTTAAGGCTTTCTTT.

This clone occurred once. This sequence joins TRBV11-2 and TRBJ1-1, with 7 bases fitting TRBD1. V lost 3 bases, J lost 0 bases, and 4 bases stayed unmatched. The germline V gene encodes CDR1 SGHAT and CDR2 FQNNGV. This CDR3 contains 15 residues. CDR3 loop: CASSFSTGVNTEAFF. The CDR3, as DNA: TGTGCCAGCAGCTTTTCTACAGGGGTGAACACTGAAGCTTTCTTT.

Turning to this clone: This same CDR3 is encoded by further DNA sequences in the sample. This chain connects TRBV7-9 to TRBJ1-3; D is ambiguous. The V and J ends lost 0 bases and 4 bases respectively, with 7 bases between them. The CDR3 has 14 amino acids. CDR1 is SEHNR, CDR2 FQNEAQ, per germline (reference sequence). DNA for the CDR3: TGTGCCAGCAGCTTAGCAGGGTCCGGAAACACCATATATTTT. It codes for CASSLAGSGNTIYF. Based on the CDR3 plus reference TRBV7-9 and TRBJ1-3, the full variable domain is DTGVSQNPRHKITKRGQNVTFRCDPISEHNRLYWYRQTLGQGPEFLTYFQNEAQLEKSRLLSDRFSAERPKGSFSTLEIQRTEQGDSAMYLCASSLAGSGNTIYFGEGSWLTVV.

The sample holds one count of this clone. This sequence joins TRBV4-2 and TRBJ2-7; D is unresolved. Germline assignment: CDR1 LGHNA and CDR2 YNFKEQ. The CDR3 consists of 15 residues. V was trimmed by 1 base and J by 5 bases, leaving 15 bases between them. The CDR3 DNA reads as TGTGCCAGCAGCCAAGGAGTTATACATGCGGACGAGCAGTACTTC. Its translation: CASSQGVIHADEQYF.

The rearrangement links TRBV5-8 to TRBJ1-4; D call uncertain. Deletions cut 4 bases from V and 0 bases from J, with 13 bases between. The germline V gene encodes CDR1 SGHTS and CDR2 YDEGEE. There are 16 residues in the CDR3. CDR3 DNA sequence: TGTGCCAGCAGCCCCTGGGGATATGCAACTAATGAAAAACTGTTTTTT. Its protein is CASSPWGYATNEKLFF. Full variable domain (outside the CDR3, taken from reference TRBV5-8 and TRBJ1-4): EAGVTQSPTHLIKTRGQQATLRCSPISGHTSVYWYQQALGLGLQFLLWYDEGEERNRGNFPPRFSGRQFPNYSSELNVNALELEDSALYLCASSPWGYATNEKLFFGSGTQLSVL.

Regarding this clone: Mismatch with germline at one junction end may stem from a read error. J is TRBJ2-7 and V is TRBV7-2, with 8 bases aligning to TRBD2. CDR1 and CDR2 (germline): SGHTA, FQGNSA. The CDR3 is 14 amino acids. In DNA form, the CDR3 reads TGTGCCAGCAGATTAGCGGGAAGCACCTACGAGCAGTACTTC. This translates into CASRLAGSTYEQYF.

The gene calls are TRBV10-2 and TRBJ2-3; no firm D call. The germline CDR1 and CDR2 sequences are WSHSY and SAAADI. Deletions cut 0 bases from V and 5 bases from J, with 0 bases between. The length of the CDR3 is 11 residues. For the CDR3, the DNA is TGCGCCAGCAGTGAGTCAGATACGCAGTATTTT. This sequence encodes CASSESDTQYF.

This chain links TRBV19 with TRBJ1-4; 7 bases agree with TRBD1. CDR1 and CDR2 (germline): LNHDA, SQIVND (reference sequence). The CDR3 runs to 15 residues. V shed 6 bases, J shed 4 bases, and the junction held 8 bases outside the gene matches. CDR3 sequence: CASSPPTGFNEKLFF. As DNA, the CDR3 is TGTGCCAGTAGCCCACCGACAGGGTTTAATGAAAAACTGTTTTTT. Looking up the rest from reference TRBV19 and TRBJ1-4 gives the full variable domain: DGGITQSPKYLFRKEGQNVTLSCEQNLNHDAMYWYRQDPGQGLRLIYYSQIVNDFQKGDIAEGYSVSREKKESFPLTVTSAQKNPTAFYLCASSPPTGFNEKLFFGSGTQLSVL.

This sequence joins TRBV11-2 and TRBJ2-1; D is unresolved. V was cut by 1 base and J by 12 bases, with 16 bases left in between. The CDR3 length is 14 residues. Germline values: CDR1 SGHAT, CDR2 FQNNGV. For the CDR3, the DNA is TGTGCCAGCAGCTTAGCTTTCAGCGTCGGTGCGCAGTTCTTC. This encodes CASSLAFSVGAQFF.

The CDR3 nucleotides are TGTGCCAGCAGCCCTAACAAAAACATTCAGTACTTC. It specifies CASSPNKNIQYF. The chain couples TRBV6-5 to TRBJ2-4; D gene ambiguous. The germline gives CDR1 MNHEY, CDR2 SVGAGI. The CDR3 runs 12 residues. V was shortened by 6 bases and J by 3 bases, with 6 bases between the two germline ends.